What follows is one T cell receptor (beta chain) and its context. The record originates from a study of lymphopenia after photon versus proton radiotherapy. Assay used: immunoSEQ multiplex PCR; TCRdb lists only in-frame clones, some missing. The sample contains about 70,000 clones, around 90% of which appear only once. This TCR came from a woman between 35 and 50 years old with cholangiocarcinoma. The specimen was peripheral blood, collected from a patient treated with photon-based radiotherapy.

CDR3 DNA: TGTGCCAGCAGTGTCGGAAGCCTCTCTGGAAACACCATATATTTT. Protein product: CASSVGSLSGNTIYF. The J gene is TRBJ1-3, the V gene TRBV6-5; D gene uncertain. The CDR3 runs to 15 residues. Trimming took off 5 bases at V and 0 bases at J, with 11 bases between the two ends. Germline-derived CDR1 and CDR2 are MNHEY and SVGAGI.